The 23 T cell receptor beta chains reported below all come from one sample, sequenced in a study of vaccination and CD4 T cells after COVID-19 (dated by TCRdb to between 2022 and 2023). In light of the paper, this sample's treatment or condition label describes: approximately 10-day PBMC culture with coronavirus spike peptide pools or control peptides (ViraFEST assay). CD4+ T cells from unexposed donors were collected before the COVID-19 pandemic (2011-2018). Antigens of these TCRs are unknown. Library method: PCR. Reads for this sample came from an Illumina iSeq 100. At the Johns Hopkins FTIC core, DNA from the cultured CD4+ T cells underwent TCR sequencing with the Oncomine TCR Beta short-read assay. The public sequencing data were trimmed at Q25 with fastp and processed into clonotypes with MiXCR by TCRdb, which kept only in-frame beta chains. Rows are combined by CDR3 protein, so each entry shows the most common genes and DNA. This sample comprises some 6,600 distinct CDR3 sequences, 47% of them detected only once. The ten most abundant clones make up 24% of the sample.

The sequencing input was CD4+ T cells from blood, cultured in vitro. The origin of the receptors is a human donor in good health.

This clonotype appeared a few times. The gene calls are TRBV6-2 or TRBV6-3 and TRBJ2-7, with D hard to call. V was trimmed by 5 bases and J by 1 base, leaving 18 bases between them. CDR1 is MNHEY and CDR2 is SVGEGT in the germline V gene. There are 16 residues in the CDR3. CDR3 sequence (DNA): TGTGCCAGCAGTCCACTCTCGGCAATTGGTTCCTACGAGCAGTACTTC. It is translated as CASSPLSAIGSYEQYF.

The rearrangement links TRBV20-1 to TRBJ2-3; D is undetermined. Trimming left V 6 bases short and J 0 bases short, with 13 bases between. This CDR3 region has 14 residues. Germline V gene data show CDR1 as DFQATT and CDR2 as SNEGSKA (reference sequence). The DNA of the CDR3 is TGCAGTGCGTCGATCGGGCGCAGCACAGATACGCAGTATTTT. This gives the protein CSASIGRSTDTQYF.

This clonotype was recorded a few times. This chain uses TRBV6-4 with TRBJ2-2; 8 nucleotides line up with TRBD2. J lost 0 bases, V lost 5 bases, and 5 bases had no gene match. This CDR3 is 16 amino acids long. Germline V gene lookup returns CDR1 MRHNA and CDR2 SNTAGT. CDR3 DNA: TGTGCCAGCAGTCCCGGACTAGCAACGAACACCGGGGAGCTGTTTTTT. Its translation is CASSPGLATNTGELFF.

The chain uses TRBV6-2 or TRBV6-3 and TRBJ2-6; possible D gene TRBD1, 6 bases. The ends were cut back, 8 bases at V and 0 bases at J, with 8 bases in the middle. The CDR3 extends over 14 amino acids. CDR1 and CDR2 from the germline V gene are MNHEY and SVGEGT. CDR3: CASLGASGANVLTF. The CDR3 DNA is TGTGCCAGCTTGGGGGCCTCTGGGGCCAACGTCCTGACTTTC.

This rearrangement joins TRBV19 to TRBJ2-5; 8 bases map to TRBD2. The CDR3 length is 14 residues. Trimming took 6 bases from V and 5 from J; bases not matched to a gene: 8. Germline values: CDR1 LNHDA, CDR2 SQIVND (reference sequence). CDR3 loop: CASRPGLGHETQYF. For the CDR3, the DNA is TGTGCCAGTAGACCGGGACTAGGGCATGAGACCCAGTACTTC.

This clonotype has just a few counts. J is TRBJ2-2 and V is TRBV24-1; D gene ambiguous. Germline V gene sequence: CDR1 KGHDR, CDR2 SFDVKD. The ends were cut back, 3 bases at V and 4 bases at J, with 2 bases in the middle. This CDR3 is 12 amino acids long. The CDR3 region has the DNA TGTGCCACCAGTGATGGCACCGGGGAGCTGTTTTTT. Translating gives CATSDGTGELFF.

Judged by abundance, this clonotype is medium-sized. The chain has TRBV5-4 and TRBJ2-3; no clear D. Germline CDR1 SGHNT, CDR2 YYREEE (reference sequence). Trimming cost V 4 bases and J 6 bases, with 12 bases left between them. The CDR3 spans 13 residues. The CDR3 loop reads CASSPHRTDTQYF. CDR3 bases: TGTGCCAGCAGCCCACACCGTACCGATACGCAGTATTTT.

This clonotype showed up just once. The CDR3 DNA sequence: TGTGCCACCAGTGATTCGAGCGGGGGGCTTGGGACAGATACGCAGTATTTT. It yields the protein CATSDSSGGLGTDTQYF. The chain combines TRBV24-1 with TRBJ2-3; TRBD2 matches 9 bases. The CDR3 is 17 amino acids. V shed 2 bases and J 3 bases; nucleotides not matched to a gene: 8. Germline V gene sequence: CDR1 KGHDR, CDR2 SFDVKD.

This clonotype was recorded a few times. The chain combines TRBV15 with TRBJ2-7; D gene ambiguous. This CDR3 is built from 12 residues. Trimming left V 4 bases short and J 1 base short, with 5 bases between. In germline, CDR1 is LNHNV, CDR2 YYDKDF (reference sequence). CDR3 nucleotides: TGTGCCACCAGCAAGCAGTCCTACGAGCAGTACTTC. This encodes CATSKQSYEQYF.

This clonotype was observed once. The V and J genes are TRBV5-1 and TRBJ2-3; D gene uncertain. Germline values: CDR1 SGHRS, CDR2 YFSETQ. The CDR3 loop spans 14 amino acids. V was clipped by 2 bases and J by 2 bases, with 9 bases between them. The chain's CDR3 is CASSFGGVTDTQYF. CDR3 bases: TGCGCCAGCAGCTTTGGCGGTGTCACAGATACGCAGTATTTT. Full variable domain (rest looked up from reference TRBV5-1 and TRBJ2-3): KAGVTQTPRYLIKTRGQQVTLSCSPISGHRSVSWYQQTPGQGLQFLFEYFSETQRNKGNFPGRFSGRQFSNSRSEMNVSTLELGDSALYLCASSFGGVTDTQYFGPGTRLTVL.

This clonotype was seen only a few times. The chain couples TRBV20-1 to TRBJ1-5, with TRBD1 as a possible D gene (5 bases). The CDR3 sequence is 16 residues long. CDR1 and CDR2 (germline): DFQATT, SNEGSKA (reference sequence). Trimming removed 0 bases from V and 0 bases from J, with 12 bases in between. CDR3 sequence: CSARDTSRVSNQPQHF. Here the CDR3 DNA reads TGCAGTGCTAGAGACACATCCAGGGTTAGCAATCAGCCCCAGCATTTT.

This clonotype turned up a few times. The chain recombines TRBV12-3 or TRBV12-4 with TRBJ2-3; D is unclear. Trimming took off 6 bases at V and 6 bases at J, with 19 bases between the two ends. This CDR3 is 15 amino acids long. The CDR3 sequence is CASSLSRTIRDTQYF. CDR3 nucleotides: TGTGCCAGCAGCCTCAGTCGGACCATCCGGGATACGCAGTATTTT.

The sample holds a few counts of this clonotype. The chain joins TRBV2 to TRBJ1-5; D gene ambiguous. The CDR3 runs to 14 residues. CDR1 is SNHLY and CDR2 is FYNNEI in the germline V gene. Trimming took off 3 bases at V and 0 bases at J, with 6 bases between the two ends. The CDR3 spells CASSDRYSNQPQHF. DNA for the CDR3: TGTGCCAGCAGTGACAGATATAGCAATCAGCCCCAGCATTTT.

V usage is TRBV15 and J usage is TRBJ1-6; 9 nucleotides align to TRBD1. The J segment lost 9 bases and the V segment lost 7 bases, leaving 13 bases of the junction unmatched. The CDR3 loop spans 16 amino acids. Germline lookup yields CDR1 LNHNV and CDR2 YYDKDF (reference sequence). CDR3 DNA sequence: TGTGCCACCAAGTCACCGGGACAGGGCGGTAGTTCACCCCTCCACTTT. It codes for CATKSPGQGGSSPLHF.

This clonotype was seen only a few times. The V call is TRBV6-2 or TRBV6-3, the J call TRBJ2-7; the D is unclear. Trimming took off 1 base at V and 4 bases at J, with 11 bases between the two ends. The CDR3 is made up of 14 amino acids. CDR1 and CDR2 (germline): MNHEY, SVGEGT. This CDR3 is CASSYLGERYEQYF. The CDR3 coding sequence is TGTGCCAGCAGTTACTTGGGCGAGAGGTACGAGCAGTACTTC.

There are a few counts of this clonotype. This chain uses TRBV6-2 or TRBV6-3 with TRBJ2-5; D not certain. The CDR3 spans 11 residues. Germline V gene data show CDR1 as MNHEY and CDR2 as SVGEGT. Deletions cut 3 bases from V and 7 bases from J, with 6 bases between. In nucleotides, the CDR3 is TGTGCCAGCAGTTATCTGGCGACCCAGTACTTC. Translated: CASSYLATQYF.

The gene calls are TRBV27 and TRBJ1-1, with D uncertain. Trimming took 6 bases from V and 0 from J, leaving 11 bases between them. The CDR3 contains 14 residues. The germline V gene encodes CDR1 MNHEY and CDR2 SMNVEV (reference sequence). The CDR3 nucleotides are TGTGCCAGCAGACTGACCCCTATGAACACTGAAGCTTTCTTT. Encoded protein: CASRLTPMNTEAFF.

In its sample, this clonotype was seen a few times. The chain couples TRBV20-1 to TRBJ1-1; D is possibly TRBD1 (6 bases). Germline V gene data show CDR1 as DFQATT and CDR2 as SNEGSKA (reference sequence). The CDR3 runs 16 residues. Trimming removed 0 bases from V and 1 base from J, with 15 bases in between. The CDR3 DNA follows: TGCAGTGCTAGAGATACCGGGGGCGCACAGAACACTGAAGCTTTCTTT. Amino acid sequence: CSARDTGGAQNTEAFF.

The chain couples TRBV7-9 to TRBJ2-2; D is uncertain. The CDR3 consists of 14 residues. Germline V CDR1 and CDR2: SEHNR, FQNEAQ (reference sequence). Trimming stripped 11 bases from V and 3 bases from J, with 16 bases between. The chain's CDR3 is CASKSPQDTGELFF. CDR3 DNA: TGTGCCTCCAAATCCCCCCAGGACACCGGGGAGCTGTTTTTT. Full variable domain (remainder filled in from reference TRBV7-9 and TRBJ2-2): DTGVSQNPRHKITKRGQNVTFRCDPISEHNRLYWYRQTLGQGPEFLTYFQNEAQLEKSRLLSDRFSAERPKGSFSTLEIQRTEQGDSAMYLCASKSPQDTGELFFGEGSRLTVL.

This clonotype was found a few times. This sequence joins TRBV19 and TRBJ1-5; D is unclear. This CDR3 comprises 17 residues. Germline-derived CDR1 and CDR2 are LNHDA and SQIVND (reference sequence). Trimming removed 1 base from V and 0 bases from J, with 13 bases in between. CDR3 amino acids: CASSIAGRPNSNQPQHF. In DNA, the CDR3 is TGTGCCAGTAGTATAGCCGGCAGGCCCAATAGCAATCAGCCCCAGCATTTT.

This clonotype was found a few times. CDR3 bases: TGTGCCAGCAGCCTGATCCTAGCGGGGGGAGGGAAAGATACGCAGTATTTT. Translated: CASSLILAGGGKDTQYF. The chain uses TRBV7-6 and TRBJ2-3; 11 bases line up with TRBD2. Per the germline V gene, CDR1 is SGHVS and CDR2 is FNYEAQ. Unmatched junction bases numbered 12, after V lost 5 bases and J lost 5 bases. This CDR3 spans 17 amino acids. Variable domain in full (rest from reference TRBV7-6 and TRBJ2-3): GAGVSQSPRYKVTKRGQDVALRCDPISGHVSLYWYRQALGQGPEFLTYFNYEAQQDKSGLPNDRFSAERPEGSISTLTIQRTEQRDSAMYRCASSLILAGGGKDTQYFGPGTRLTVL.

The chain links TRBV21-1 to TRBJ2-5; the table's D call TRBD2 went unverified against the DNA. TRBV21-1 is given as a pseudogene. This CDR3 has 17 residues. CDR3 DNA: TGTGCCAGCAGCAAAGAAGTGGCGGGAGGGAGGGTTGAGACCCAGTACTTC. Residues: CASSKEVAGGRVETQYF.

This clonotype was observed a handful of times. The rearrangement uses TRBV7-8 and TRBJ1-5; a weak D match, TRBD1 (6 bases). Per the germline V gene, CDR1 is SGHVS and CDR2 is FQNEAQ. Trimming cost V 5 bases and J 4 bases, with 12 bases left between them. This CDR3 contains 14 residues. The CDR3 DNA reads TGTGCCAGCAGCCCAGGGGTTGGGAATCAGCCCCAGCATTTT. Its protein is CASSPGVGNQPQHF.